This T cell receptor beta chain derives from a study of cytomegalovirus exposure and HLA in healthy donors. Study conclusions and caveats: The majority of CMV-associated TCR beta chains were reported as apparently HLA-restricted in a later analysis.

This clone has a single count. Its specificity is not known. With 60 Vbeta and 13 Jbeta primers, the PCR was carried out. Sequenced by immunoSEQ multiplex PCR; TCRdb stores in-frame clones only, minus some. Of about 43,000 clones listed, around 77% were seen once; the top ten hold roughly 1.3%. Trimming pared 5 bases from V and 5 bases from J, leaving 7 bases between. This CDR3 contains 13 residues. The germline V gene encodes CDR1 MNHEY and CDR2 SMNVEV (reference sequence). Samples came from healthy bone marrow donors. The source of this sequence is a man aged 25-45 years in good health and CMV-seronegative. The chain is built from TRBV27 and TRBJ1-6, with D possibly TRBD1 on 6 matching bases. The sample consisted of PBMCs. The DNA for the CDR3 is TGTGCCAGCAGTGGACAGAATAATTCACCCCTCCACTTT. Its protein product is CASSGQNNSPLHF.